Shown below are 31 T cell receptor beta chains from a single sample sequenced in a study of T cell responses to AZD1222 COVID-19 vaccine. The protocol was immunoSEQ multiplex PCR, while the TCRdb copy is restricted to in-frame clones and leaves out a portion. The sample includes 140,000 or so clones, roughly nine tenths of them seen just once. The source was peripheral blood, collected 28 days after the second dose of the MenACWY control vaccine. The source is an adult who received the MenACWY meningococcal vaccine as a control.

This clone was detected only a few times. Other DNA sequences of this sample code for an identical CDR3. This chain joins TRBV27 and TRBJ2-7, with 12 bases fitting TRBD1. CDR3 length equals 15 residues. J lost 4 bases, V lost 5 bases, and 6 bases had no gene match. Germline V gene sequence: CDR1 MNHEY, CDR2 SMNVEV (reference sequence). CDR3: CASSPTGQGAYEQYF. CDR3 in DNA: TGTGCCAGCAGTCCAACGGGACAGGGGGCTTACGAGCAGTACTTC.

The chain employs TRBV18 and TRBJ2-7; D gene ambiguous. This CDR3 is 12 amino acids long. V was pared by 8 bases and J by 0 bases, with 8 bases between. CDR1 and CDR2 from the germline V gene are KGHSH and LQKENI. The CDR3 is CASGNSSYEQYF. Here the CDR3 DNA reads TGTGCCAGCGGTAACAGCTCCTACGAGCAGTACTTC.

This chain connects TRBV7-6 to TRBJ1-4, with 7 bases that match TRBD1. With V trimmed by 0 bases and J by 5 bases, 3 bases remained unmatched. The CDR3 is 15 amino acids. Germline V gives CDR1 SGHVS, CDR2 FNYEAQ. The CDR3: CASSLAMDRNEKLFF. Written as DNA, the CDR3 is TGTGCCAGCAGCTTAGCTATGGACAGGAATGAAAAACTGTTTTTT.

This sequence joins TRBV11-2 and TRBJ2-5; D is unresolved. The germline gives CDR1 SGHAT, CDR2 FQNNGV. V lost 2 bases and J lost 3, with 7 bases in between. The CDR3 sequence is 13 residues long. The CDR3 sequence is CASSLSRKETQYF. CDR3 DNA sequence: TGTGCCAGCAGCTTATCTCGGAAAGAGACCCAGTACTTC.

A few counts support this clone. CDR3 coding DNA: TGTGCCAGCAGTGATTTGGGGAACCAAGAGACCCAGTACTTC. Translated, it gives CASSDLGNQETQYF. V usage is TRBV2 and J usage is TRBJ2-5; no definite D call. Germline CDR1 and CDR2: SNHLY and FYNNEI. CDR3 length: 14 residues. Trimming stripped 3 bases from V and 0 bases from J, with 8 bases between.

This chain joins TRBV9 and TRBJ2-1; 7 bases are shared with TRBD2. The CDR3 has 16 amino acids. V trimming: 4 bases; J trimming: 2 bases; junction bases outside the gene matches: 9. Germline V gene sequence: CDR1 SGDLS, CDR2 YYNGEE. The CDR3 sequence: CASSTGLAVPYNEQFF. The CDR3 nucleotides are TGTGCCAGCAGCACAGGCCTAGCGGTCCCCTACAATGAGCAGTTCTTC.

The V and J genes are TRBV18 and TRBJ2-7; 12 bases agree with TRBD2. CDR1 is KGHSH and CDR2 is LQKENI in the germline V gene. The CDR3 is 15 residues long. The junction had 4 bases not matched to a gene; V was cut back by 2 bases and J by 5 bases. Written as DNA, the CDR3 is TGTGCCAGCTCACCAAGACTAGCGGGAGTTGACGAGCAGTACTTC. Translating gives CASSPRLAGVDEQYF.

The J gene is TRBJ2-1, the V gene TRBV28, with D unclear. V was trimmed by 5 bases and J by 0 bases, leaving 8 bases between them. CDR3 length equals 14 residues. Germline-derived CDR1 and CDR2 are MDHEN and SYDVKM. The CDR3 DNA reads TGTGCCAGCAGTCGACTGAGCTCCTACAATGAGCAGTTCTTC. It yields the protein CASSRLSSYNEQFF.

The V call is TRBV10-3, the J call TRBJ1-2; the match to TRBD1 covers 7 bases. This CDR3 is built from 13 residues. The trim removed 3 bases at V and 8 bases at J, leaving 6 bases unmatched. In germline, CDR1 is ENHRY, CDR2 SYGVKD. This CDR3 reads CAISDPDRAGYTF. CDR3 DNA: TGTGCCATCAGTGACCCAGACAGGGCCGGCTACACCTTC.

The gene calls are TRBV24-1 and TRBJ2-3, with no clear D. The CDR3 is 14 amino acids. Germline CDR1 is KGHDR and CDR2 is SFDVKD. V was pared by 0 bases and J by 4 bases, with 7 bases between. This CDR3 reads CATSDLKYPDTQYF. CDR3 DNA sequence: TGTGCCACCAGTGATTTGAAGTATCCAGATACGCAGTATTTT.

The chain combines TRBV6-5 with TRBJ2-5; possible D gene TRBD1, 5 bases. Trimming took 0 bases from V and 5 from J, leaving 10 bases between them. Germline CDR1 and CDR2: MNHEY and SVGAGI. CDR3 length equals 14 residues. The CDR3 nucleotides read TGTGCCAGCAGTTACTCGGGGCAGTTGGAGACCCAGTACTTC. Protein product: CASSYSGQLETQYF.

The rearrangement joins TRBV5-5 to TRBJ1-6, with D hard to call. Trimming removed 2 bases at V and 6 bases at J, with 12 bases between. In germline, CDR1 is SGHKS, CDR2 YYEKEE (reference sequence). The CDR3 spans 15 residues. Here the CDR3 reads CASSLGGVANSPLHF. In nucleotides, the CDR3 is TGTGCCAGCAGCTTAGGTGGCGTAGCTAATTCACCCCTCCACTTT.

The chain employs TRBV14 and TRBJ2-4; TRBD1 matches 7 bases. The J segment lost 1 base and the V segment lost 5 bases, leaving 2 bases of the junction unmatched. The germline V gene encodes CDR1 SGHDN and CDR2 FVKESK. The CDR3 extends over 14 amino acids. The CDR3 here is CASSSQGAKNIQYF. The CDR3 DNA follows: TGTGCCAGCAGCTCACAGGGGGCCAAAAACATTCAGTACTTC.

This chain links TRBV19 with TRBJ2-5; 10 bases are a match to TRBD1. This CDR3 comprises 15 residues. Germline assignment: CDR1 LNHDA and CDR2 SQIVND (reference sequence). V was clipped by 6 bases and J by 3 bases; unmatched bases: 7. This CDR3 reads CASSRTGTGEETQYF. CDR3 DNA sequence: TGTGCCAGTAGCCGAACCGGGACAGGGGAAGAGACCCAGTACTTC.

This clone was seen only once. This chain connects TRBV6-5 to TRBJ2-3, with 8 bases that match TRBD2. V gave up 6 bases and J gave up 3 bases; unmatched junction bases: 8. This CDR3 comprises 15 residues. CDR1 MNHEY and CDR2 SVGAGI come from the germline V gene. The chain's CDR3 is CASSGRVGGTDTQYF. Here the CDR3 DNA reads TGTGCCAGCAGCGGGAGGGTGGGGGGAACAGATACGCAGTATTTT.

V is TRBV24-1 and J is TRBJ2-7, with D uncertain. The CDR3 totals 11 residues. CDR1 is KGHDR, CDR2 SFDVKD, per germline. V was cut by 5 bases and J by 12 bases, with 13 bases left in between. The CDR3 DNA reads TGTGCCACCAGTGTCCACCCCCTTAGGTACTTC. Amino acid sequence: CATSVHPLRYF.

The chain joins TRBV20-1 to TRBJ2-5, with 12 nucleotides matching TRBD2. The germline gives CDR1 DFQATT, CDR2 SNEGSKA (reference sequence). The CDR3 is 16 residues long. The V segment lost 3 bases and the J segment 5 bases; nucleotides outside the gene matches: 10. This CDR3 is CSASGLAGGPSETQYF. CDR3 nucleotides: TGCAGTGCTAGTGGTCTAGCGGGAGGGCCTTCCGAGACCCAGTACTTC.

This chain uses TRBV28 with TRBJ1-1; no firm D call. The V gene lost 2 bases and the J gene lost 3 bases, with 10 bases spanning the gap. The germline CDR1 and CDR2 sequences are MDHEN and SYDVKM. The length of the CDR3 is 14 residues. CDR3 loop: CASSLVVQYTEAFF. In nucleotides, the CDR3 is TGTGCCAGCAGTTTAGTGGTCCAGTACACTGAAGCTTTCTTT.

The chain has TRBV3-1 (or the pseudogene TRBV3-2) and TRBJ2-5; D gene unclear. Germline CDR1 LGHDT, CDR2 YNNKEL (reference sequence). V dropped 1 base and J dropped 0 bases, with 9 bases sitting between them. The CDR3 has 15 amino acids. The CDR3 loop reads CASSQGIVYQETQYF. In DNA, the CDR3 is TGTGCCAGCAGCCAAGGTATTGTGTACCAAGAGACCCAGTACTTC.

This clone showed up just once. The V call is TRBV3-1 (or the pseudogene TRBV3-2), the J call TRBJ2-3; perhaps TRBD1 as D (5 bases). Trimming removed 1 base at V and 0 bases at J, with 11 bases between. The CDR3 extends over 16 amino acids. CDR1 and CDR2 (germline): LGHDT, YNNKEL (reference sequence). The CDR3 nucleotides are TGTGCCAGCAGCCAAGGGGGCCCGAGAAGCACAGATACGCAGTATTTT. Translated: CASSQGGPRSTDTQYF.

The chain uses TRBV27 and TRBJ1-2, with a weak D call TRBD1 (5 bases). Per germline, CDR1 MNHEY and CDR2 SMNVEV (reference sequence). This CDR3 is built from 18 residues. Trimming took 6 bases from V and 4 from J, leaving 27 bases between them. The CDR3 here is CASSPRSPLTGYFYGYTF. CDR3 nucleotides: TGTGCCAGCAGCCCACGGTCCCCTTTAACAGGCTACTTCTATGGCTACACCTTC.

The chain joins TRBV2 to TRBJ2-3, with TRBD2 matching 8 bases. The CDR3 is 15 amino acids. CDR1 and CDR2 from the germline V gene are SNHLY and FYNNEI. Trimming removed 3 bases from V and 1 base from J; junction bases left unmatched: 3. CDR3 sequence reads: CASSEGAGGTDTQYF. CDR3 sequence (DNA): TGTGCCAGCAGTGAGGGAGCGGGAGGCACAGATACGCAGTATTTT.

The J gene is TRBJ2-3, the V gene TRBV5-1, with D uncertain. This CDR3 region has 15 residues. The ends were cut back, 4 bases at V and 8 bases at J, with 20 bases in the middle. Per the germline V gene, CDR1 is SGHRS and CDR2 is YFSETQ. CDR3 nucleotides: TGCGCCAGCAGCCCGAGCACCGTCCCAGAAGGTACGCAGTATTTT. Encoded protein: CASSPSTVPEGTQYF.

V and J are TRBV5-1 and TRBJ2-7; tentatively, D is TRBD1 or TRBD2 (5 bases each). From germline, CDR1 is SGHRS and CDR2 YFSETQ. Trimming pared 4 bases from V and 0 bases from J, leaving 8 bases between. This CDR3 region has 13 residues. This chain's CDR3 is CASSRGDSYEQYF. The CDR3 nucleotides read TGCGCCAGCAGCCGGGGCGACTCCTACGAGCAGTACTTC.

The rearrangement links TRBV5-1 to TRBJ1-1; 9 bases agree with TRBD1. This CDR3 contains 13 residues. Germline trimming cut 2 bases from V and 4 bases from J; bases unmatched to any gene: 0. CDR1 is SGHRS and CDR2 is YFSETQ in the germline V gene. In DNA form, the CDR3 reads TGCGCCAGCAGCTTACAGGGGGCCACTGAAGCTTTCTTT. Amino acids: CASSLQGATEAFF.

The chain uses TRBV19 and TRBJ2-2; perhaps TRBD1 as D (6 bases). Germline V lookup: CDR1 LNHDA, CDR2 SQIVND (reference sequence). The V end was cut by 3 bases, the J end by 6 bases, with 11 bases between. This CDR3 is 14 amino acids long. CDR3 coding DNA: TGTGCCAGTAGTATGGCAAAGGGGGCCGGGGAGCTGTTTTTT. Translation gives CASSMAKGAGELFF.

The chain employs TRBV5-8 and TRBJ1-5; D is possibly TRBD1 (5 bases). CDR1 is SGHTS, CDR2 YDEGEE, per germline. This CDR3 contains 15 residues. With 1 base removed from V and 1 base from J, the gap between germline ends came to 9 bases. This CDR3 reads CASSLRQGSNQPQHF. The CDR3, as DNA: TGTGCCAGCAGCTTGAGGCAGGGCAGCAATCAGCCCCAGCATTTT.

This sequence joins TRBV6-2 or TRBV6-3 and TRBJ2-2; TRBD1 matches at 7 bases. CDR3 length equals 18 residues. The junction had 11 bases not matched to a gene; V was cut back by 4 bases and J by 0 bases. Per germline, CDR1 MNHEY and CDR2 SVGEGT. CDR3 sequence (DNA): TGTGCCAGCAGTTCCCAGAGGACAGGCCGGACGAACACCGGGGAGCTGTTTTTT. It specifies CASSSQRTGRTNTGELFF.

This clone was picked up one time. The V and J genes are TRBV5-4 and TRBJ2-5, with D possibly TRBD1 on 6 matching bases. The CDR3 has 16 amino acids. Germline-derived CDR1 and CDR2 are SGHNT and YYREEE (reference sequence). V was clipped by 5 bases and J by 3 bases, with 20 bases between them. The CDR3 loop is CASSSDRPHSKETQYF. DNA for the CDR3: TGTGCCAGCAGTTCGGACAGACCACATTCCAAAGAGACCCAGTACTTC.

This clone has just one count. The chain's CDR3 is CATSAPWVGLQSNEQFF. CDR3 bases: TGTGCCACCAGTGCCCCGTGGGTGGGACTCCAAAGCAATGAGCAGTTCTTC. The chain couples TRBV24-1 to TRBJ2-1; weak D call: TRBD2 (6 bases). V was shortened by 5 bases and J by 6 bases, with 22 bases between the two germline ends. The CDR3 has 17 residues. From germline, CDR1 is KGHDR and CDR2 SFDVKD.

J is TRBJ2-7 and V is TRBV5-4; D may be TRBD2 (5 bases). The CDR3 sequence is 14 residues long. Germline values: CDR1 SGHNT, CDR2 YYREEE (reference sequence). Trimming took off 0 bases at V and 3 bases at J, with 10 bases between the two ends. CDR3 sequence reads: CASSLAPEGYEQYF. Here the CDR3 DNA reads TGTGCCAGCAGCTTGGCACCCGAGGGCTACGAGCAGTACTTC.